This T cell receptor beta chain is from a study of CD8 T cells in ankylosing spondylitis. Study-level points and caveats: Clones tied to disease were said to be significantly enriched in matched ankylosing spondylitis synovial fluid.

TCRdb ran MiXCR on the 5' RACE reads and lists one entry per CDR3 protein. This table has under 400,000 distinct CDR3 sequences, 11% appearing once. This CDR3 region has 12 residues. Per germline, CDR1 DFQATT and CDR2 SNEGSKA (reference sequence). This clonotype was observed many times. What it binds is not known. The sequencing input was blood, either unsorted or a sorted T cell fraction (not recorded which). The sequence came from a female donor with ankylosing spondylitis or in good health (not recorded which). J is TRBJ2-1 and V is TRBV20-1; D is undetermined. The CDR3: CRLYNPPNEQFF. CDR3 sequence (DNA): TGCAGGCTTTACAATCCCCCGAATGAGCAGTTCTTC.